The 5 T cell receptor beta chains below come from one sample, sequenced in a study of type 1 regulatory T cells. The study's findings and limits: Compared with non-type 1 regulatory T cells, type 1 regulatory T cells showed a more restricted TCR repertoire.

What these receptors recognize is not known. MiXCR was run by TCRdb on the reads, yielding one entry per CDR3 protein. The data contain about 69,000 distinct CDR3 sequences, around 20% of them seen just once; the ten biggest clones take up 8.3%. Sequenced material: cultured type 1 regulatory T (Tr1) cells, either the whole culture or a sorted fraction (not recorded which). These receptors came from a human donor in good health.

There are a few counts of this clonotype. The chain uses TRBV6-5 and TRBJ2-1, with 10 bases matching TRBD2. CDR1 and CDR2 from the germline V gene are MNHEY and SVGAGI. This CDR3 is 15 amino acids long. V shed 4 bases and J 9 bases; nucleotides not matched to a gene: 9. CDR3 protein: CASSFLAGAFSEQFF. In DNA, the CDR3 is TGTGCCAGCAGTTTCCTAGCGGGAGCCTTTAGTGAGCAGTTCTTC.

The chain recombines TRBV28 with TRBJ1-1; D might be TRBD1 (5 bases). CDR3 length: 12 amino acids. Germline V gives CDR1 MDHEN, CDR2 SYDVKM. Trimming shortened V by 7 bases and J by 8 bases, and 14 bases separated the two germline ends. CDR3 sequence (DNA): TGTGCCAGCATTGAAAGGGGCACGGAAGCTTTCTTT. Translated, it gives CASIERGTEAFF.

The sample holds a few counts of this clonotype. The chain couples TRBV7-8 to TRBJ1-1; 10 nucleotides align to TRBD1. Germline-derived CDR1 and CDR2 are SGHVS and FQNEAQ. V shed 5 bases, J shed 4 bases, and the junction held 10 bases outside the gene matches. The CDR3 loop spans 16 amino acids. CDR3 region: CASSARQGAMGTEAFF. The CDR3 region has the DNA TGTGCCAGCAGCGCAAGACAGGGGGCGATGGGCACTGAAGCTTTCTTT.

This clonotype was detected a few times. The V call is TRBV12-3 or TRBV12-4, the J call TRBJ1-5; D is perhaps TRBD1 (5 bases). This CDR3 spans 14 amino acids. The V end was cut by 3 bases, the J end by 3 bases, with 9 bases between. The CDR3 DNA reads TGTGCCAGCAGTTTCTCGGGACCCAATCAGCCCCAGCATTTT. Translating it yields CASSFSGPNQPQHF.

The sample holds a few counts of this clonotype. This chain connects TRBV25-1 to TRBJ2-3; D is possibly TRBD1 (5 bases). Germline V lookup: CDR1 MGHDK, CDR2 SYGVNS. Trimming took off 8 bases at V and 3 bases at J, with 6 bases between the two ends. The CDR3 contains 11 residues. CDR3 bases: TGTGCCAGCGGACAAACAGATACGCAGTATTTT. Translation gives CASGQTDTQYF.